A selection of T cell receptor beta chains follows, all from one sample in a study of T cells in Graves' hyperthyroidism and ophthalmopathy. TCRdb recomputed calls from the multiplex PCR reads with MiXCR, one row per CDR3 protein. This sample has a few hundred thousand distinct CDR3 sequences, with around 16% found just once. Sequenced material: blood. The receptors were sampled from a woman aged 18-30 years with Graves' hyperthyroidism. Each CDR3 is given with its conserved first and last residue. D genes are given only for firm matches. Size is stated for part of the rows, as once, few or many counts, or as a class when the clone is expanded.

CDR3 | DNA | size | J | V | D
CSVADLGGRAATIYF | TGCAGCGTCGCGGACCTCGGGGGGCGAGCCGCAACCATATATTTT | - | TRBJ1-3 | TRBV29-1 | -
CASSPHRAGGLPGANVLTF | TGTGCCAGCAGCCCCCATAGGGCGGGAGGGCTTCCTGGGGCCAACGTCCTGACTTTC | few | TRBJ2-6 | TRBV28 | TRBD2
CASRTGESTDTQYF | TGCGCCAGCAGGACGGGCGAAAGCACAGATACGCAGTATTTT | many | TRBJ2-3 | TRBV5-1 | -
CASSAHSPGTSPYEQFF | TGTGCCAGTAGTGCGCATTCCCCCGGGACTAGCCCCTATGAGCAGTTCTTC | - | TRBJ2-1 | TRBV19 | TRBD2
CASSLYWGAEKKLFF | TGTGCCAGCAGCCTATACTGGGGAGCAGAAAAGAAACTGTTTTTT | few | TRBJ1-4 | TRBV6-1 | -
CASSPWGSRYEQYF | TGTGCCAGCAGTCCCTGGGGGTCCCGCTACGAGCAGTACTTC | many | TRBJ2-7 | TRBV28 | -
CASSLERPLNEQFF | TGTGCCAGCAGTTTAGAAAGACCCCTCAATGAGCAGTTCTTC | - | TRBJ2-1 | TRBV12-3/TRBV12-4 | -
CASSVTGDDQPQHF | TGTGCCAGCAGTGTAACAGGGGACGATCAGCCCCAGCATTTT | few | TRBJ1-5 | TRBV25-1 | TRBD1
CASSDAGSDTQYF | TGTGCCAGCAGTGACGCTGGAAGCGATACGCAGTATTTT | medium-sized | TRBJ2-3 | TRBV2 | -
CASSEASWTENQPQHF | TGTGCCAGCAGTGAAGCGTCCTGGACAGAAAATCAGCCCCAGCATTTT | many | TRBJ1-5 | TRBV2 | -
CASSGSRVTNEQFF | TGTGCCAGCAGCGGTTCTAGGGTCACCAATGAGCAGTTCTTC | - | TRBJ2-1 | TRBV11-2 | -
CASSLDFNTGELFF | TGTGCCAGCAGCTTAGATTTTAACACCGGGGAGCTGTTTTTT | few | TRBJ2-2 | TRBV7-3 | -
CASSQDRLAGGGPRNDEQFF | TGTGCCAGCAGCCAAGATCGACTAGCGGGAGGGGGGCCCCGCAATGATGAGCAGTTCTTC | many | TRBJ2-1 | TRBV3-1 | TRBD2
CASSPGQGKWDTEAFF | TGTGCCAGTAGCCCCGGACAGGGGAAATGGGACACTGAAGCTTTCTTT | few | TRBJ1-1 | TRBV19 | TRBD1
CASSYSVPNSGNTIYF | TGTGCCAGCAGTTACTCTGTCCCTAACTCTGGAAACACCATATATTTT | few | TRBJ1-3 | TRBV6-5 | -
CASSMGTLIHYEAFF | TGTGCCAGTAGTATGGGGACACTTATCCACTATGAAGCTTTCTTT | - | TRBJ1-1 | TRBV19 | -
CASSPPGQGGNTIYF | TGTGCCAGCAGCCCGCCGGGACAGGGTGGAAACACCATATATTTT | few | TRBJ1-3 | TRBV7-9 | TRBD1
CASSLRGTSGVRSTQYF | TGTGCCAGCAGCTTAAGAGGGACTAGCGGGGTGAGGTCTACGCAGTATTTT | few | TRBJ2-3 | TRBV7-3 | TRBD2
CAISMGQGSYEQYF | TGTGCCATATCAATGGGACAGGGGTCCTACGAGCAGTACTTC | - | TRBJ2-7 | TRBV10-3 | TRBD1
CASSRRQGLMYGYTF | TGCGCCAGCAGCAGGAGACAGGGGCTTATGTATGGCTACACCTTC | few | TRBJ1-2 | TRBV5-1 | TRBD1
CSARCVAGGATDTQYF | TGCAGTGCTAGATGCGTAGCGGGAGGGGCGACAGATACGCAGTATTTT | many | TRBJ2-3 | TRBV20-1 | TRBD2
CSARDPNNYEQYF | TGCAGTGCCAGGGACCCCAACAATTACGAGCAGTACTTC | many | TRBJ2-7 | TRBV20-1 | -
CASSFPRVYGYTF | TGTGCCAGCAGTTTTCCCCGGGTATATGGCTACACCTTC | many | TRBJ1-2 | TRBV12-3/TRBV12-4 | -
CASSAFEGTEAFF | TGTGCCAGCAGTGCCTTCGAGGGTACTGAAGCTTTCTTT | few | TRBJ1-1 | TRBV6-1 | -
CSPRLADSYNEQFF | TGCAGCCCCAGACTAGCGGACTCCTACAATGAGCAGTTCTTC | many | TRBJ2-1 | TRBV29-1 | TRBD2
CASSSSALPYGYTF | TGTGCCAGCAGTTCCTCCGCCCTCCCCTATGGCTACACCTTC | many | TRBJ1-2 | TRBV12-3/TRBV12-4 | -
CASRHRDSYGQYF | TGTGCCAGCAGACACCGGGACAGCTACGGGCAGTACTTC | few | TRBJ2-7 | TRBV28 | TRBD1
CASSQNPSGGLYNEQFF | TGTGCCAGCAGCCAGAATCCTAGCGGGGGTCTCTACAATGAGCAGTTCTTC | - | TRBJ2-1 | TRBV3-1 | TRBD2
CSGAQGASDTQYF | TGCAGCGGCGCACAGGGGGCGTCAGATACGCAGTATTTT | - | TRBJ2-3 | TRBV29-1 | TRBD1
CASSSGLSSGNTIYF | TGTGCCAGCAGCTCCGGATTAAGCTCTGGAAACACCATATATTTT | few | TRBJ1-3 | TRBV5-6 | -
CATPTPAGELFF | TGTGCCACCCCGACCCCAGCCGGGGAGCTGTTTTTT | many | TRBJ2-2 | TRBV28 | -
CASSLVTGPGRTEAFF | TGTGCCAGCAGCTTAGTAACAGGCCCAGGTCGCACTGAAGCTTTCTTT | many | TRBJ1-1 | TRBV7-2 | -
CSVDTRETQYF | TGCAGCGTTGACACCCGGGAGACCCAGTACTTC | - | TRBJ2-5 | TRBV29-1 | -
CASSLGGDTEAFF | TGTGCCAGCAGCTTAGGGGGTGACACTGAAGCTTTCTTT | many | TRBJ1-1 | TRBV3-1 | -
CASSLAGVSDTQYF | TGCGCCAGCAGCTTAGCGGGAGTTTCAGATACGCAGTATTTT | many | TRBJ2-3 | TRBV5-1 | TRBD2
CSAQGLADLGEQFF | TGCAGCGCCCAGGGACTAGCGGACCTAGGTGAGCAGTTCTTC | few | TRBJ2-1 | TRBV29-1 | TRBD2
CASRTGPAFSNQPQHF | TGTGCCAGCAGGACAGGTCCGGCATTTAGCAATCAGCCCCAGCATTTT | many | TRBJ1-5 | TRBV6-2/TRBV6-3 | -
CASSQELSRVTEAFF | TGCGCCAGCAGCCAAGAGTTGAGCAGGGTCACTGAAGCTTTCTTT | many | TRBJ1-1 | TRBV4-1 | -
CSARGLGGTIYF | TGCAGTGCTCGAGGATTGGGAGGGACCATATATTTT | many | TRBJ1-3 | TRBV20-1 | -
CASSLSSGREQYF | TGTGCCAGCAGTTTATCCTCTGGGCGGGAGCAGTACTTC | many | TRBJ2-7 | TRBV27 | -
CASSLTTLNEQYF | TGTGCCAGCAGCCTGACGACACTCAACGAGCAGTACTTC | many | TRBJ2-7 | TRBV7-6 | -
CSAREHSMNTEAFF | TGCAGTGCTAGAGAACACAGTATGAACACTGAAGCTTTCTTT | - | TRBJ1-1 | TRBV20-1 | -
CASSLPNAGTGNGYTF | TGTGCCAGCAGTTTGCCCAACGCCGGGACAGGGAATGGCTACACCTTC | many | TRBJ1-2 | TRBV28 | TRBD1
CASSGQGGLINTEAFF | TGTGCCAGCAGTGGCCAGGGAGGACTTATAAACACTGAAGCTTTCTTT | many | TRBJ1-1 | TRBV2 | -
CASSCPGGPLTEAFF | TGTGCCAGCAGTTGCCCGGGGGGGCCCCTTACTGAAGCTTTCTTT | few | TRBJ1-1 | TRBV6-1 | -
CASSFKPNAYEQYF | TGTGCCAGCAGTTTTAAGCCTAATGCCTACGAGCAGTACTTC | - | TRBJ2-7 | TRBV28 | -
CATSRDRGADTQYF | TGTGCCACCAGCAGAGATCGAGGCGCAGATACGCAGTATTTT | - | TRBJ2-3 | TRBV15 | -
CASSPALTGNYGYTF | TGTGCCAGCTCACCGGCTTTAACAGGGAACTATGGCTACACCTTC | - | TRBJ1-2 | TRBV18 | -
CASSIGYEQYF | TGTGCCAGTAGTATCGGGTACGAGCAGTACTTC | few | TRBJ2-7 | TRBV19 | -
CASSYAVNTGELFF | TGTGCCAGCAGTTATGCAGTGAACACCGGGGAGCTGTTTTTT | few | TRBJ2-2 | TRBV6-1 | -